The present TCR beta chain was sequenced within a study of regulatory T cells in long-lasting Graves disease. TCR beta libraries were built with iRepertoire HTBI primers and Arm-PCR of CDR3 regions. TCRdb reanalysed the multiplex PCR reads using MiXCR and keeps one entry per CDR3 protein. The table records about 470,000 distinct CDR3 sequences, 20% to 25% of them present only once. This clonotype turned up a few times. This CDR3 is 14 amino acids long. V was trimmed by 0 bases and J by 10 bases, leaving 15 bases between them. Looked up from germline, CDR1 is LGHNA and CDR2 is YSLEER. Time point in this sample: persistent/refractory GD, antithyroid drugs over 5 years with positive TRAb. Isolated PBMC RNA provided the starting material for the TCR library. The source of the patients was an endocrinology department in Xi'an, China.

The sequence was obtained from a female donor with Graves disease. The sample in question was peripheral blood mononuclear cells (PBMCs), obtained when the disease was refractory, from a patient treated with antithyroid drugs. This chain links TRBV4-3 with TRBJ1-1, with D possibly TRBD1 on 6 matching bases. The CDR3 DNA is TGCGCCAGCAGCCAAGATCCAGGGGTTGGAGGAGCTTTCTTT. This translates into CASSQDPGVGGAFF.